Below, 21 T cell receptor beta chains from the same sample are listed, as sequenced in a study of cytotoxic CD8 clonotypes in ibrutinib-treated CLL. Produced via immunoSEQ multiplex PCR; TCRdb's table is partial and in-frame only. The top ten clones hold 6% to 9.5% of a sample with around 150,000 clones, around 81% of them seen once. The sample was PBMCs, taken after 36 months of ibrutinib treatment. These receptors all come from a human donor with chronic lymphocytic leukemia.

The chain recombines TRBV27 with TRBJ1-1; D unclear. Per germline, CDR1 MNHEY and CDR2 SMNVEV (reference sequence). V was trimmed by 0 bases and J by 3 bases, leaving 5 bases between them. This CDR3 contains 13 residues. The CDR3: CASSLSRHTEAFF. Here the CDR3 DNA reads TGTGCCAGCAGTTTATCGCGCCACACTGAAGCTTTCTTT.

This chain uses TRBV27 with TRBJ2-2; no definite D call. CDR3 length: 14 residues. The V gene lost 7 bases and the J gene lost 2 bases, with 11 bases spanning the gap. In germline, CDR1 is MNHEY, CDR2 SMNVEV (reference sequence). DNA for the CDR3: TGTGCCAGCAAGGAACTACCCAACACCGGGGAGCTGTTTTTT. Protein product: CASKELPNTGELFF.

This clone appeared a few times. In DNA form, the CDR3 reads TGCGCCAGCAGCTTGGAGGGGCTAGCGGGAGGGGGCCACGAGCAGTACTTC. It is translated as CASSLEGLAGGGHEQYF. The genes are TRBV5-1 and TRBJ2-7; TRBD2 matches 12 bases. The CDR3 spans 17 residues. Germline trimming cut 0 bases from V and 5 bases from J; bases unmatched to any gene: 9. CDR1 and CDR2 from the germline V gene are SGHRS and YFSETQ.

This chain connects TRBV30 to TRBJ1-2; D unclear. V was trimmed by 4 bases and J by 4 bases, leaving 10 bases between them. The CDR3 is 12 residues long. In germline, CDR1 is GTSNPN, CDR2 SVGIG (reference sequence). As DNA, the CDR3 is TGTGCCTGGACGGAGGCCAGCTATGGCTACACCTTC. Protein product: CAWTEASYGYTF. The complete variable domain, with remaining parts taken from reference TRBV30 and TRBJ1-2, reads SQTIHQWPATLVQPVGSPLSLECTVEGTSNPNLYWYRQAAGRGLQLLFYSVGIGQISSEVPQNLSASRPQDRQFILSSKKLLLSDSGFYLCAWTEASYGYTFGSGTRLTVV.

The chain is built from TRBV15 and TRBJ2-7, with 10 nucleotides matching TRBD1. The CDR3 contains 12 residues. Germline V gene sequence: CDR1 LNHNV, CDR2 YYDKDF (reference sequence). V dropped 9 bases and J dropped 5; count of bases not matched to a gene: 4. The CDR3 DNA reads as TGTGCCACTAGACAGGGGGCCCACGAGCAGTACTTC. This sequence encodes CATRQGAHEQYF.

The chain joins TRBV14 to TRBJ2-7; 8 bases agree with TRBD2. V gave up 1 base and J gave up 0 bases; unmatched junction bases: 2. Looked up from germline, CDR1 is SGHDN and CDR2 is FVKESK. There are 15 residues in the CDR3. CDR3: CASSQVAGLSYEQYF. Here the CDR3 DNA reads TGTGCCAGCAGCCAAGTAGCGGGACTCTCCTACGAGCAGTACTTC. The variable domain in full, with the rest retrieved from reference TRBV14 and TRBJ2-7, is EAGVTQFPSHSVIEKGQTVTLRCDPISGHDNLYWYRRVMGKEIKFLLHFVKESKQDESGMPNNRFLAERTGGTYSTLKVQPAELEDSGVYFCASSQVAGLSYEQYFGPGTRLTVT.

The chain combines TRBV27 with TRBJ2-1; TRBD1 matches at 8 bases. The CDR3 extends over 20 amino acids. Germline V lookup: CDR1 MNHEY, CDR2 SMNVEV (reference sequence). The J segment lost 2 bases and the V segment lost 3 bases, leaving 18 bases of the junction unmatched. The CDR3: CASSFPAAVTDRGPYNEQFF. The CDR3 DNA is TGTGCCAGCAGTTTTCCCGCAGCCGTTACCGACAGGGGCCCCTACAATGAGCAGTTCTTC.

This clone was counted a few times. The rearrangement links TRBV6-1 to TRBJ1-2, with D possibly matching TRBD1 (5 bases). The ends were cut back, 0 bases at V and 4 bases at J, with 12 bases in the middle. Germline V gene data show CDR1 as MNHNS and CDR2 as SASEGT. This CDR3 comprises 15 residues. The CDR3 is CASSEALWGPYGYTF. The CDR3 nucleotides read TGTGCCAGCAGTGAAGCGCTTTGGGGACCCTATGGCTACACCTTC.

This clone showed up just a few times. J is TRBJ2-3 and V is TRBV27; D is possibly TRBD2 (6 bases). The CDR3 length is 14 residues. Germline CDR1 reads MNHEY; CDR2 reads SMNVEV (reference sequence). The V end was cut by 7 bases, the J end by 4 bases, with 15 bases between. CDR3 nucleotides: TGTGCCAGCACCCCGGGGGTAGTCCCAGATACGCAGTATTTT. Its translation: CASTPGVVPDTQYF.

The genes are TRBV7-9 and TRBJ1-1, with 7 positions matching TRBD1. This CDR3 contains 13 residues. Trimming took 6 bases from V and 3 from J; bases not matched to a gene: 4. Germline CDR1 SEHNR, CDR2 FQNEAQ (reference sequence). DNA for the CDR3: TGTGCCAGCAGGGATAGGGGGCACACTGAAGCTTTCTTT. This gives the protein CASRDRGHTEAFF.

This sequence joins TRBV27 and TRBJ2-7; D is perhaps TRBD1 or TRBD2 (5 bases each). Germline assignment: CDR1 MNHEY and CDR2 SMNVEV (reference sequence). The CDR3 is 13 amino acids. With 3 bases removed from V and 7 bases from J, the gap between germline ends came to 13 bases. Here the CDR3 reads CASSLRGTGEQYF. CDR3 DNA sequence: TGTGCCAGCAGTTTGAGGGGTACGGGTGAGCAGTACTTC.

The chain recombines TRBV18 with TRBJ2-3; D call uncertain. Trimming shortened V by 5 bases and J by 5 bases, and 11 bases separated the two germline ends. Germline assignment: CDR1 KGHSH and CDR2 LQKENI. The CDR3 contains 13 residues. CDR3 region: CASSSGVVDTQYF. In nucleotides, the CDR3 is TGTGCCAGCTCATCTGGGGTTGTAGATACGCAGTATTTT.

This clone was seen just once. The V and J genes are TRBV7-2 and TRBJ2-3; 9 positions match TRBD2. With 0 bases clipped from V and 7 bases from J, the junction kept 5 bases outside the gene matches. Looked up from germline, CDR1 is SGHTA and CDR2 is FQGNSA. The CDR3 has 15 residues. The CDR3 bases are TGTGCCAGCAGCTTAGCAGCTAGCGGGGTTAATACGCAGTATTTT. This encodes CASSLAASGVNTQYF.

The V gene is TRBV5-1, the J gene TRBJ2-3; 9 bases match TRBD2. V trimming: 2 bases; J trimming: 2 bases; junction bases outside the gene matches: 6. CDR3 length: 16 amino acids. Germline lookup yields CDR1 SGHRS and CDR2 YFSETQ. The CDR3 nucleotides read TGCGCCAGCAGCTTTAGCGGGGGCGGGACCACAGATACGCAGTATTTT. Translation: CASSFSGGGTTDTQYF.

The rearrangement uses TRBV5-1 and TRBJ2-3; the D gene is possibly TRBD2 (6 bases). Germline CDR1 SGHRS, CDR2 YFSETQ. V shed 5 bases and J shed 4 bases, with 14 bases lying between them. This CDR3 region has 14 residues. The CDR3 nucleotides are TGCGCCAGCAGTTGGGTTGGCGGGGCAGATACGCAGTATTTT. Its translation: CASSWVGGADTQYF.

The chain recombines TRBV6-5 with TRBJ2-2, with 11 bases identical to TRBD2. Germline V gene lookup returns CDR1 MNHEY and CDR2 SVGAGI. The length of the CDR3 is 14 residues. The trim removed 10 bases at V and 6 bases at J, leaving 7 bases unmatched. Written as DNA, the CDR3 is TGTGCCACTTCCCTACTAGCGGGAGCCGGGGAGCTGTTTTTT. Residues: CATSLLAGAGELFF.

This rearrangement joins TRBV5-1 to TRBJ2-7; D not certain. CDR1 is SGHRS and CDR2 is YFSETQ in the germline V gene. CDR3 length: 14 residues. The V gene lost 0 bases and the J gene lost 0 bases, with 7 bases spanning the gap. The CDR3: CASSLVSNSYEQYF. CDR3 bases: TGCGCCAGCAGCTTGGTGTCAAACTCCTACGAGCAGTACTTC.

The rearrangement uses TRBV5-8 and TRBJ1-1, with 7 bases that match TRBD1. This CDR3 has 16 residues. CDR1 and CDR2 (germline): SGHTS, YDEGEE. V was pared by 2 bases and J by 0 bases, with 7 bases of the junction left unmatched. CDR3 nucleotide sequence: TGTGCCAGCAGCTTACTCCCGGGACAGATGAACACTGAAGCTTTCTTT. Its protein product is CASSLLPGQMNTEAFF.

The genes are TRBV7-9 and TRBJ2-5; 7 nucleotides align to TRBD1. J gave up 1 base and V 1 base, and 3 bases lay outside the gene matches. In germline, CDR1 is SEHNR, CDR2 FQNEAQ (reference sequence). The CDR3 length is 15 residues. CDR3 in DNA: TGTGCCAGCAGCTTAGGAGACAGGGCCCAAGAGACCCAGTACTTC. Its translation is CASSLGDRAQETQYF.

The chain links TRBV6-5 to TRBJ1-2; D uncertain. CDR3 length equals 15 residues. The germline V gene encodes CDR1 MNHEY and CDR2 SVGAGI. The V end lost 0 bases, the J end lost 3 bases, and 11 bases lay between the germline ends. The CDR3 nucleotides are TGTGCCAGCAGTTACTCTTTCGGCAGTGACTATGGCTACACCTTC. The encoded protein is CASSYSFGSDYGYTF.

The chain uses TRBV5-4 and TRBJ2-1; 14 nucleotides match TRBD2. Looked up from germline, CDR1 is SGHNT and CDR2 is YYREEE (reference sequence). Trimming removed 0 bases from V and 4 bases from J; junction bases left unmatched: 6. The CDR3 is 18 residues long. As DNA, the CDR3 is TGTGCCAGCAGCTTGGGACTAGCGGGAGGGACAAATTACAATGAGCAGTTCTTC. Its protein product is CASSLGLAGGTNYNEQFF.